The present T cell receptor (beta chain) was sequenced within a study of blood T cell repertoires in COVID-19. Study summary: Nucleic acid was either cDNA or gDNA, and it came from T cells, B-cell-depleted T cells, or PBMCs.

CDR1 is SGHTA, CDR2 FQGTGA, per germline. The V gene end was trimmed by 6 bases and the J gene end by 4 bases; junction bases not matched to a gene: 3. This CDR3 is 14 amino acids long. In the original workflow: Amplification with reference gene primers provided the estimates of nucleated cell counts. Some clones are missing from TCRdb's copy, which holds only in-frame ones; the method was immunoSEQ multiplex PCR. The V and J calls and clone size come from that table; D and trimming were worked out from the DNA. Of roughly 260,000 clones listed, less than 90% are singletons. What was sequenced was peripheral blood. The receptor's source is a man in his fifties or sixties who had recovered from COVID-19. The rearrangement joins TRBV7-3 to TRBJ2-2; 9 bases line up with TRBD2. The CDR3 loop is CASSETSGTGELFF. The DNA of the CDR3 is TGTGCCAGCAGTGAGACTAGCGGCACCGGGGAGCTGTTTTTT.